Shown below are 2 T cell receptor beta chains from a single sample sequenced in a study of cytomegalovirus exposure and HLA in healthy donors. Both 60 Vbeta primers and 13 Jbeta primers went into the PCR. The table came from immunoSEQ multiplex PCR; TCRdb's copy has only in-frame clones and leaves some out. The sample holds about 87,000 clones; over 70% are singletons and the top ten take around 24%. The sample consisted of PBMCs. All receptors derive from a man aged 25-45 years in good health and CMV-seropositive.

The chain recombines TRBV6-5 with TRBJ1-2, with D possibly being TRBD1 (6 bases). Germline lookup yields CDR1 MNHEY and CDR2 SVGAGI. There are 13 residues in the CDR3. The germline V and J ends were trimmed by 6 bases and 6 bases, with 14 bases remaining between them. CDR3 sequence: CASSQGTRNGYTF. The CDR3 DNA reads as TGTGCCAGCAGCCAAGGGACACGAAATGGCTACACCTTC.

This clone showed up just once. The chain carries TRBV25-1 and TRBJ1-1; TRBD1 agrees at 8 bases. The length of the CDR3 is 16 residues. The V gene's germline CDR1 is MGHDK and CDR2 SYGVNS. The trim removed 5 bases at V and 6 bases at J, leaving 14 bases unmatched. As DNA, the CDR3 is TGTGCCAGCAGTACCATCTCAGGGGGCAAAAGCGCTGAAGCTTTCTTT. Translation: CASSTISGGKSAEAFF. Variable domain in full (rest from reference TRBV25-1 and TRBJ1-1): EADIYQTPRYLVIGTGKKITLECSQTMGHDKMYWYQQDPGMELHLIHYSYGVNSTEKGDLSSESTVSRIRTEHFPLTLESARPSHTSQYLCASSTISGGKSAEAFFGQGTRLTVV.